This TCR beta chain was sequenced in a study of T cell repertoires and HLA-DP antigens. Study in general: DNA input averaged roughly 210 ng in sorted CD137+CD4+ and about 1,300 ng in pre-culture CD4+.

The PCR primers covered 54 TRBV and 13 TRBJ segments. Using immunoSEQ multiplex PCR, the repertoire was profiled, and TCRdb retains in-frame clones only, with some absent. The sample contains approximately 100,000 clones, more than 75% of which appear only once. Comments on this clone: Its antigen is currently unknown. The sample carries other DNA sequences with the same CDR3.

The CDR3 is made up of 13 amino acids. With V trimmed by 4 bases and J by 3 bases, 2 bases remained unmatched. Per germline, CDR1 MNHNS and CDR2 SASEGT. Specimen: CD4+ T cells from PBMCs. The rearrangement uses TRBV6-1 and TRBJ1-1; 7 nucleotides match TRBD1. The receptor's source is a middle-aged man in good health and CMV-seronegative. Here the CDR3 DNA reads TGTGCCAGCAGTGCAACAGGGGACACTGAAGCTTTCTTT. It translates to CASSATGDTEAFF.